This T cell receptor (beta chain) derives from a study of CD8+ T cells in alopecia areata. Background on the study: Tofacitinib treatment spanned 6 to 18 months, with 6 months off drug afterward. Study findings and constraints: Clonality exceeded that of normal scalp in lesional scalp, most notably in alopecia totalis/universalis.

CDR1 is KGHSH, CDR2 LQKENI, per germline. The CDR3 consists of 11 residues. Trimming took 2 bases from V and 7 from J, leaving 6 bases between them. Isolated RNA was reverse transcribed into cDNA used as the sequencing template. Produced via immunoSEQ multiplex PCR; TCRdb's table is partial and in-frame only. The sample has under 250,000 clones, 57% seen once. Peripheral blood samples and lesional scalp punch biopsies were obtained from alopecia areata patients. T lymphocytes (CD4+ and CD8+) were sorted from PBMCs. Notes on this clone: Its antigen is not known.

This rearrangement joins TRBV18 to TRBJ2-7; D unclear. This material consisted of CD4+ T cells sorted from blood, taken at week 0. This TCR was sampled from a human donor with alopecia areata. The CDR3 nucleotides are TGTGCCAGCTCACCAAACAGAGAGCAGTACTTC. This codes for CASSPNREQYF. Full variable domain (remainder filled in from reference TRBV18 and TRBJ2-7): NAGVMQNPRHLVRRRGQEARLRCSPMKGHSHVYWYRQLPEEGLKFMVYLQKENIIDESGMPKERFSAEFPKEGPSILRIQQVVRGDSAAYFCASSPNREQYFGPGTRLTVT.